This TCR beta chain comes out of a study of T cell changes during pregnancy in multiple sclerosis. Losses at the gene ends were 4 bases for V and 2 bases for J; bases not matched to a gene: 5. Germline CDR1 reads SGHRS; CDR2 reads YFSETQ. The CDR3 extends over 15 amino acids. TCRdb's table, derived via immunoSEQ multiplex PCR, lists solely in-frame clones and lacks some. The sample records 70,000 to 95,000 clones, 90% to 95% being singletons. The chain uses TRBV5-1 and TRBJ2-1; 8 nucleotides match TRBD2. This receptor was taken from a female donor with multiple sclerosis, enrolled in a pregnancy study. The source was CD4+ T cells from peripheral blood mononuclear cells, collected in the second trimester of pregnancy. CDR3 in amino acids: CASSVNSGTYNEQFF. CDR3 DNA: TGCGCCAGCAGCGTGAATAGCGGGACCTACAATGAGCAGTTCTTC.